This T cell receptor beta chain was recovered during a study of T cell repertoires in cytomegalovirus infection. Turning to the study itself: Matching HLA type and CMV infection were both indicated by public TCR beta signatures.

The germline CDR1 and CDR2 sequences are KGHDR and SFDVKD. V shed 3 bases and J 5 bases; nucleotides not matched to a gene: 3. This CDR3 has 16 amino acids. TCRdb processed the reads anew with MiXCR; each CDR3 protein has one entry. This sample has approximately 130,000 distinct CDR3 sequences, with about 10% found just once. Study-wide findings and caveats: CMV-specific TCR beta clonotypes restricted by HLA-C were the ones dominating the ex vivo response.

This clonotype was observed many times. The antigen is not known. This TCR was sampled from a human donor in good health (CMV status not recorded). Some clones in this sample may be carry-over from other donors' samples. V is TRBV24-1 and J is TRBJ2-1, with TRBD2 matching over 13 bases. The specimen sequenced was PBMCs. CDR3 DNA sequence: TGTGCCACCAGTGATACACTAGCGGGGGGGAACAATGAGCAGTTCTTC. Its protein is CATSDTLAGGNNEQFF.